This TCR beta chain was identified during a study of T-cell reconstitution after alpha-beta-depleted transplantation in children. Study-wide results and caveats: Newly generated T cells supplied most T-cell counts and diversity one year post-transplant. At day 60, the high TCRbeta diversity found in some patients originated from recipient T cells and thymic progenitors that had survived. About two months after transplant, alpha-beta T cells reportedly came from several hundred expanded graft clones.

For TCRbeta, the library was prepared with unique molecular identifiers. TCRdb independently ran MiXCR on the PCR reads; one entry per CDR3 protein. The data contain about 580,000 distinct CDR3 sequences, under 30% of them singletons. In its sample, this clonotype was seen a few times. Antigen: not known. This CDR3 contains 14 residues. Trimming took 6 bases from V and 6 from J, leaving 16 bases between them. The V and J genes are TRBV12-3 or TRBV12-4 and TRBJ2-3; maybe TRBD2 (5 bases). The input for sequencing was PBMCs, mostly from graft donor cells, taken 360 days after TCRalphabeta/CD19-depleted stem cell transplant. This sequence originates from a boy in the first two years of life who had a stem cell transplant for acute myeloid leukemia, so the T cells may come from the graft donor. The CDR3 loop reads CASSQGRERDTQYF. CDR3 DNA: TGTGCCAGCAGCCAAGGACGGGAAAGGGATACGCAGTATTTT.